Below are 12 T cell receptor beta chains sequenced from a single sample in a study of vaccination and CD4 T cells after COVID-19. The Oncomine TCR Beta short-read assay was applied to DNA of cultured CD4+ T cells. TCRdb re-called the PCR reads through MiXCR, storing one row per CDR3 protein. This table holds around 13,000 distinct CDR3 sequences, around a third found once. No antigens are known for them. As to treatment: roughly 10-day PBMC culture with coronavirus spike peptide pools or control peptides (ViraFEST assay). The sample was CD4+ T cells from blood, cultured in vitro. These receptors came from a human donor who had recovered from COVID-19.

The sample holds a few counts of this clonotype. This chain links TRBV7-9 with TRBJ1-3; D not certain. The V gene lost 5 bases and the J gene lost 0 bases, with 17 bases spanning the gap. Germline V gene sequence: CDR1 SEHNR, CDR2 FQNEAQ (reference sequence). There are 17 residues in the CDR3. CDR3: CASSGGPMTSSGNTIYF. The CDR3 DNA follows: TGTGCCAGCAGCGGAGGACCGATGACAAGCTCTGGAAACACCATATATTTT. Drawing the rest from reference TRBV7-9 and TRBJ1-3, the complete variable domain is DTGVSQNPRHKITKRGQNVTFRCDPISEHNRLYWYRQTLGQGPEFLTYFQNEAQLEKSRLLSDRFSAERPKGSFSTLEIQRTEQGDSAMYLCASSGGPMTSSGNTIYFGEGSWLTVV.

This clonotype has only a few counts. As DNA, the CDR3 is TGTGCTTCTACTCCTCTCGGACTAGCGGGCAGCACAGATACGCAGTATTTT. Residues: CASTPLGLAGSTDTQYF. The chain links TRBV27 to TRBJ2-3, with 11 bases identical to TRBD2. Per germline, CDR1 MNHEY and CDR2 SMNVEV (reference sequence). The CDR3 has 17 residues.

The rearrangement joins TRBV29-1 to TRBJ2-1; 15 nucleotides line up with TRBD2. The CDR3 contains 13 residues. V lost 7 bases to trimming and J lost 7 bases; unmatched junction nucleotides: 2. Germline-derived CDR1 and CDR2 are SQVTM and ANQGSEA. Written as DNA, the CDR3 is TGCAGCGGGGGACTAGCGGGAGGAAATGAGCAGTTCTTC. This encodes CSGGLAGGNEQFF.

This clonotype occurred a few times. The V gene is TRBV27, the J gene TRBJ1-5; the D gene is possibly TRBD1 (6 bases). In germline, CDR1 is MNHEY, CDR2 SMNVEV (reference sequence). Trimming removed 6 bases at V and 0 bases at J, with 18 bases between. This CDR3 contains 17 residues. The chain's CDR3 is CASRQGQPKISNQPQHF. The CDR3 region has the DNA TGTGCCAGCAGACAAGGACAGCCGAAGATTAGCAATCAGCCCCAGCATTTT.

A single count supports this clonotype. The chain couples TRBV6-5 to TRBJ2-1; D gene uncertain. The CDR3 spans 12 residues. Trimming shortened V by 8 bases and J by 9 bases, and 14 bases separated the two germline ends. Germline lookup yields CDR1 MNHEY and CDR2 SVGAGI. CDR3 in amino acids: CASRSQALEQFF. CDR3 DNA: TGTGCCAGCCGTTCCCAAGCACTTGAGCAGTTCTTC.

The gene calls are TRBV6-5 and TRBJ2-1; 10 nucleotides line up with TRBD2. CDR3 length equals 15 residues. Looked up from germline, CDR1 is MNHEY and CDR2 is SVGAGI. V shed 3 bases, J shed 7 bases, and the junction held 6 bases outside the gene matches. CDR3 sequence reads: CASSYLASGSNEQFF. For the CDR3, the DNA is TGTGCCAGCAGTTATTTGGCTAGCGGGAGTAATGAGCAGTTCTTC.

A few counts support this clonotype. The chain carries TRBV7-8 and TRBJ2-5, with D possibly matching TRBD1 (5 bases). CDR3 length: 11 residues. Germline V CDR1 and CDR2: SGHVS, FQNEAQ. Between the trimmed V and J ends, which lost 5 bases and 7 bases, there was a span of 8 bases. CDR3 region: CASSPQGTQYF. CDR3 coding DNA: TGTGCCAGCAGCCCCCAGGGGACCCAGTACTTC.

The genes are TRBV12-3 or TRBV12-4 and TRBJ2-3, with 7 bases aligning to TRBD2. Trimming cost V 2 bases and J 7 bases; bases outside gene matches: 18. The CDR3 length is 18 residues. In nucleotides, the CDR3 is TGTGCCAGCAGTTTAACCTTTAGTATGCGGGGGAAAGCGCATACGCAGTATTTT. This gives the protein CASSLTFSMRGKAHTQYF.

The gene calls are TRBV6-2 or TRBV6-3 and TRBJ2-2, with D tentatively TRBD1 (5 bases). CDR1 MNHEY and CDR2 SVGEGT come from the germline V gene. V was clipped by 5 bases and J by 2 bases, with 9 bases between them. This CDR3 is built from 14 residues. The CDR3 sequence is CASSPDRNTGELFF. The CDR3 DNA is TGTGCCAGCAGTCCCGACAGAAACACCGGGGAGCTGTTTTTT.

This clonotype showed up just a few times. The gene calls are TRBV20-1 and TRBJ2-7; TRBD2 is a possible D gene (5 bases). Looked up from germline, CDR1 is DFQATT and CDR2 is SNEGSKA (reference sequence). Trimming removed 3 bases from V and 4 bases from J, with 13 bases in between. The CDR3 spans 13 residues. Here the CDR3 DNA reads TGCAGTGCTAGTCCTTCGAGGGAGTACGAGCAGTACTTC. This encodes CSASPSREYEQYF.

The V gene is TRBV7-9, the J gene TRBJ2-7; 7 positions agree with TRBD1. Germline CDR1 and CDR2: SEHNR and FQNEAQ (reference sequence). The V segment lost 5 bases and the J segment 2 bases; nucleotides outside the gene matches: 9. CDR3 size: 15 residues. The CDR3: CASSPLTGLAYEQYF. The DNA for the CDR3 is TGTGCCAGCAGCCCCCTGACAGGGCTCGCCTACGAGCAGTACTTC.

The rearrangement uses TRBV5-5 and TRBJ1-1, with 8 bases that match TRBD1. J was trimmed by 1 base and V by 4 bases; bases with no gene match: 9. This CDR3 spans 16 amino acids. Germline V gene data show CDR1 as SGHKS and CDR2 as YYEKEE (reference sequence). CDR3 loop: CASSPGGQVTNTEAFF. In DNA, the CDR3 is TGTGCCAGCAGCCCAGGGGGACAGGTTACGAACACTGAAGCTTTCTTT.